This T cell receptor beta chain was recorded in a study of cytomegalovirus exposure and HLA in healthy donors. 60 Vbeta and 13 Jbeta primers were used in PCR. This table comes from immunoSEQ multiplex PCR, and its TCRdb copy is limited to in-frame clones, with some not included. This sample carries about 100,000 clones, 75% of them seen once, and the ten largest clones take around 9.3%. CDR3 length equals 14 residues. Germline V gives CDR1 SNHLY, CDR2 FYNNEI. Trimming removed 8 bases from V and 4 bases from J; junction bases left unmatched: 4. Sequencing was carried out using PBMCs. The chain joins TRBV2 to TRBJ2-1; 11 nucleotides agree with TRBD1. The receptor was isolated from a man aged 45-60 years in good health and CMV-seronegative. The CDR3 region is CASWDRGGYNEQFF. The CDR3 DNA is TGTGCCAGCTGGGACAGGGGGGGATACAATGAGCAGTTCTTC.